These T cell receptor beta chains were read from a single sample in a study of cytomegalovirus exposure and HLA in healthy donors. TCRdb keeps only in-frame clones here, not all; method: immunoSEQ multiplex PCR. The table records 75,000 to 90,000 clones, 60% to 80% of them present only once. Sequencing input: PBMCs. The receptors stem from a man aged 45-65 years in good health and CMV-seronegative. Each CDR3 is given with its conserved first and last residue. D genes are given only for firm matches. Expanded clones get a size class; other rows say once, few or many, or leave the size out.

>.|TRBJ2-2|TRBV7-3|once
TGTGCCAGCAGCCCGAGGTCACCGGCCGGGGAGCTGTTTTTT
CASSPRSPAGELFF
>.|TRBJ1-1|TRBV18|.
TGTGCCAGCTCACCACAAAGTCGCACAGCCTCTATGAACACTGAAGCTTTCTTT
CASSPQSRTASMNTEAFF
>.|TRBJ1-6|TRBV11-2|.
TGTGCCAGCAGCTTGGTCGCTGGGCAGGTGATGCGTTCACCCCTCCACTTT
CASSLVAGQVMRSPLHF
>.|TRBJ2-1|TRBV5-6|few
TGTGCCAGCAGCTTGGAAAGCGCCTTCTCCTACAATGAGCAGTTCTTC
CASSLESAFSYNEQFF
>.|TRBJ1-3|TRBV6-1|.
TGTGCCAGCAGTGAGGGACAAGGGGGAGAGAGAAACACCATATATTTT
CASSEGQGGERNTIYF
>TRBD2|TRBJ2-5|TRBV7-3|.
TGTGCCAGCAGCTCCAAGACCGGGACTAGCGGACAGACCCAGTACTTC
CASSSKTGTSGQTQYF
>TRBD1|TRBJ2-6|TRBV27|.
TGTGCCAGCAGTTCGACCATCGGACAGGGACTCTCTGGGGCCAACGTCCTGACTTTC
CASSSTIGQGLSGANVLTF
>TRBD1|TRBJ2-6|TRBV11-2|.
TGTTGGGGGGACAGGGGGACCTCTGGGGCCAACGTCCTGACTTTC
CWGDRGTSGANVLTF
>.|TRBJ1-2|TRBV2|.
TGTGCCAGCAGCCAAGGGGGACGGGGAGCTAACTATGGCTACACCTTC
CASSQGGRGANYGYTF
>TRBD2|TRBJ2-5|TRBV5-1|.
TGCGCCAGCAGCGGGAAGCAAGCGGGGGGGCCCGGGGAGACCCAGTACTTC
CASSGKQAGGPGETQYF
>.|TRBJ1-2|TRBV5-1|.
TGCGCCAGCAGCTACGCGGCCGACGGCGGCTATGGCTACACCTTC
CASSYAADGGYGYTF
>.|TRBJ1-2|TRBV5-1|.
TGCGCCAGCAGCTTGTCAAGGGGTGGCTACACCTTC
CASSLSRGGYTF
>TRBD1|TRBJ2-1|TRBV5-8|.
TGTGCCAGCAGCTTGGTGGACAGGGTTTTCATCTTC
CASSLVDRVFIF
>TRBD1|TRBJ2-5|TRBV6-6|.
TGTGCCAGCAGTTCCAGACAGGGAATGAGTGAGACCCAGTACTTC
CASSSRQGMSETQYF
>.|TRBJ1-5|TRBV28|.
TGTGCCAGCAGTTCTACCGACAGGCAAGTTCAGCCCCAGCATTTT
CASSSTDRQVQPQHF
>.|TRBJ1-3|TRBV28|.
TGTGCCAGCAGTTTAGAACAACTACGCTCTGGAAACACCATATATTTT
CASSLEQLRSGNTIYF
>TRBD2|TRBJ2-5|TRBV7-9|.
TGTGCCAGCAGCTTAGCAGCGGGGGGGCCGGAGACCCAGTACTTC
CASSLAAGGPETQYF
>.|TRBJ1-1|TRBV30|once
TGTGCCGGACAGAAAACCCTAATAGCTAACACTGAAGCTTTCTTT
CAGQKTLIANTEAFF
>TRBD1|TRBJ1-5|TRBV6-5|few
TGTGCCAGCTCCCTGGGGTGGACAGGGTCACAGCCCCAGCATTTT
CASSLGWTGSQPQHF
>.|TRBJ1-1|TRBV30|.
TGTGCCTGTATCCCCAGGGGCACTGAAGCTTTCTTT
CACIPRGTEAFF
>.|TRBJ1-5|TRBV11-2|.
TGTGCCAGCAGCTTAGAGGGACATAGCAATCAGCCCCAGCATTTT
CASSLEGHSNQPQHF
>.|TRBJ1-2|TRBV21-1|.
TGTGCCAGCAGCAAAGGTCAGGACAGGGTCTTTGTTGGCCCATTC
CASSKGQDRVFVGPF
>TRBD1|TRBJ1-4|TRBV9|.
TGTGCCAGCAGCGCGGGGACAGGGGGCTTTAAGTATGAAAAACTGTTTTTT
CASSAGTGGFKYEKLFF
>TRBD1|TRBJ1-6|TRBV18|.
TGTGCCAGCTCCCAGAACAGGGGTTCACCCCTCCACTTT
CASSQNRGSPLHF
>TRBD1|TRBJ2-7|TRBV6-1|.
TGTGCCAGCGGATCCGGGACAGGGTCGTCCTACGAGCAGTACTTC
CASGSGTGSSYEQYF
>TRBD1|TRBJ1-2|TRBV30|.
TGTGCCTGGAGTGTACAGGGGGGTGCGTTTGGCTACACCTTC
CAWSVQGGAFGYTF
>.|TRBJ2-7|TRBV5-1|.
TGCGCCAGCAGCCAGGACTCTGCCGCCTGGGAGCAGTACTTC
CASSQDSAAWEQYF
>.|TRBJ1-4|TRBV19|.
TGTGCCAGTAGTATCCCCGGGTTTAATGAAAAACTGTTTTTT
CASSIPGFNEKLFF
>TRBD2|TRBJ2-7|TRBV5-6|many
TGTGCCAGCAGCTTTACTTCTAGCGGTTCCTACGAGCAGTACTTC
CASSFTSSGSYEQYF
>TRBD2|TRBJ2-1|TRBV19|.
TGTGCCAGTAGTCCTAGCGGGGGTTTATATGAGCAGTTCTTC
CASSPSGGLYEQFF
>TRBD2|TRBJ2-3|TRBV7-9|.
TGTGCCAGCAGTCGTAGCGGGGGATTGGCAGATACGCAGTATTTT
CASSRSGGLADTQYF
>.|TRBJ2-7|TRBV30|once
TGTGCCTGGAATTTGGAGCGTAGGGGTTCCTACGAGCAGTACTTC
CAWNLERRGSYEQYF
>.|TRBJ1-2|TRBV29-1|.
TGCAGTAGTAACGCCCCCTATGGCTACACCTTC
CSSNAPYGYTF
>TRBD2|TRBJ2-2|TRBV7-9|once
TGTTCCAGCAGCAAGACTAGCGGGGGGGCTTACACCGGGGAGCTGTTTTTT
CSSSKTSGGAYTGELFF
>TRBD1|TRBJ2-1|TRBV15|.
TGTGCCACCAGCAAAACGTTAGGGACAGGGAAGGACAATGAGCAGTTCTTC
CATSKTLGTGKDNEQFF
>.|TRBJ1-6|TRBV7-2|.
TGTGCCAGCAGCTCGAGGGACATCGGAAGTACACCCCTCCACTTT
CASSSRDIGSTPLHF